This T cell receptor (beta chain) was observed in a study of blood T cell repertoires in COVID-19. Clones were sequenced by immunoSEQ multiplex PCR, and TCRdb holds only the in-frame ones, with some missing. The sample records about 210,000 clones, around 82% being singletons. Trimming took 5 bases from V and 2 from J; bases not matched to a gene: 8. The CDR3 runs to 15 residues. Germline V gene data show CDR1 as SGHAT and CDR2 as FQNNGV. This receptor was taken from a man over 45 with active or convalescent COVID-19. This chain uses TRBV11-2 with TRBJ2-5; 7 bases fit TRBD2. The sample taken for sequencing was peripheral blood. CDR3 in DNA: TGTGCCAGCAGCGGGGGGGGAGAGGGACAAGAGACCCAGTACTTC. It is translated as CASSGGGEGQETQYF.